Listed here are 11 T cell receptor beta chains from one sample, sequenced in a study of Tregs in tolerant kidney transplant recipients. Related graft donors supplied nonmyeloablative bone marrow transplants, and mixed chimerism was transient. The table came from immunoSEQ multiplex PCR; TCRdb's copy has only in-frame clones and leaves some out. The sample includes under 90,000 clones, roughly nine tenths seen only once; the top ten take more than 1.5%. The sequenced sample was CD4+ T cells from blood (PBMCs), obtained 24 months after the transplant. The receptors were gathered from a human patient who received a combined kidney and bone marrow transplant. The T cells may partly be graft donor cells.

The chain uses TRBV6-5 and TRBJ2-7, with TRBD2 identical over 9 bases. V dropped 5 bases and J dropped 8; count of bases not matched to a gene: 10. The CDR3 contains 14 residues. Germline V gene data show CDR1 as MNHEY and CDR2 as SVGAGI. CDR3 loop: CASSQALAGGKQYF. DNA for the CDR3: TGTGCCAGCAGTCAGGCACTAGCGGGCGGCAAGCAGTACTTC.

This rearrangement joins TRBV4-3 to TRBJ2-3; 12 nucleotides match TRBD2. V dropped 2 bases and J dropped 4; count of bases not matched to a gene: 10. CDR1 LGHNA and CDR2 YSLEER come from the germline V gene. The CDR3 has 18 amino acids. The CDR3 spells CASSQSSGGARGSDTQYF. For the CDR3, the DNA is TGCGCCAGCAGCCAATCTAGCGGGGGGGCCCGAGGTTCAGATACGCAGTATTTT.

The J gene is TRBJ2-5, the V gene TRBV7-3; 9 bases agree with TRBD1. The CDR3 is made up of 13 amino acids. CDR1 and CDR2 (germline): SGHTA, FQGTGA. The V gene end was trimmed by 4 bases and the J gene end by 5 bases; junction bases not matched to a gene: 2. DNA of the CDR3: TGTGCCAGCAGCTACGGACAGGGGGAGACCCAGTACTTC. Translating gives CASSYGQGETQYF.

This chain uses TRBV7-8 with TRBJ2-3, with D maybe TRBD2 (5 bases). V was pared by 6 bases and J by 3 bases, with 10 bases between. Germline V gene lookup returns CDR1 SGHVS and CDR2 FQNEAQ. This CDR3 has 13 amino acids. The CDR3 DNA sequence: TGTGCCAGCAGTGTAAGGACTACAGATACGCAGTATTTT. Encoded protein: CASSVRTTDTQYF.

This chain joins TRBV19 and TRBJ1-1; 9 bases map to TRBD1. Germline CDR1 is LNHDA and CDR2 is SQIVND (reference sequence). The length of the CDR3 is 13 residues. The trim removed 9 bases at V and 6 bases at J, leaving 8 bases unmatched. In DNA form, the CDR3 reads TGTGCCAGCAACCCGGGACAGGGAGCTGAAGCTTTCTTT. Translated: CASNPGQGAEAFF.

V is TRBV15 and J is TRBJ2-5; D is undetermined. The CDR3 is 13 amino acids. Trimming pared 1 base from V and 5 bases from J, leaving 8 bases between. CDR1 is LNHNV, CDR2 YYDKDF, per germline (reference sequence). The CDR3 bases are TGTGCCACCAGCAGAGCAGAAACGGAGACCCAGTACTTC. It specifies CATSRAETETQYF.

The rearrangement uses TRBV9 and TRBJ2-3; D call uncertain. CDR1 SGDLS and CDR2 YYNGEE come from the germline V gene. Trimming took off 1 base at V and 2 bases at J, with 17 bases between the two ends. CDR3 length: 17 amino acids. CDR3 sequence (DNA): TGTGCCAGCAGCGTAAGCCCACTTCGAGGCCTCACAGATACGCAGTATTTT. Protein sequence: CASSVSPLRGLTDTQYF.

The sample holds one count of this clone. The chain employs TRBV6-5 and TRBJ1-2; TRBD1 might be the D (5 bases). Trimming cost V 6 bases and J 1 base, with 9 bases left between them. Germline V gives CDR1 MNHEY, CDR2 SVGAGI. This CDR3 is 13 amino acids long. DNA for the CDR3: TGTGCCAGCAGCCTGACAGTTAACTATGGCTACACCTTC. Its protein is CASSLTVNYGYTF.

V is TRBV21-1 and J is TRBJ2-7; the table assigns TRBD2, which was not confirmed against the DNA. TRBV21-1 is described as a pseudogene. The CDR3 is 17 residues long. The CDR3 DNA follows: TGTGCCAGCAGCAAAGTCCTTGCGGGGAGGACTACCTACGAGCAGTACTTC. This codes for CASSKVLAGRTTYEQYF.

The rearrangement links TRBV7-9 to TRBJ2-2, with a weak D call TRBD2 (5 bases). The CDR3 totals 17 residues. Germline V gene sequence: CDR1 SEHNR, CDR2 FQNEAQ (reference sequence). The V end was cut by 2 bases, the J end by 5 bases, with 18 bases between. The chain's CDR3 is CASSLNFRGMRTGELFF. CDR3 DNA: TGTGCCAGCAGCTTAAATTTTCGGGGTATGCGGACCGGGGAGCTGTTTTTT.

The V and J genes are TRBV6-5 and TRBJ2-3; TRBD2 matches at 8 bases. V dropped 3 bases and J dropped 7; count of bases not matched to a gene: 3. The CDR3 sequence is 13 residues long. Germline V gives CDR1 MNHEY, CDR2 SVGAGI. The CDR3 is CASSYSGENTQYF. The CDR3 coding sequence is TGTGCCAGCAGTTATAGCGGGGAGAATACGCAGTATTTT.